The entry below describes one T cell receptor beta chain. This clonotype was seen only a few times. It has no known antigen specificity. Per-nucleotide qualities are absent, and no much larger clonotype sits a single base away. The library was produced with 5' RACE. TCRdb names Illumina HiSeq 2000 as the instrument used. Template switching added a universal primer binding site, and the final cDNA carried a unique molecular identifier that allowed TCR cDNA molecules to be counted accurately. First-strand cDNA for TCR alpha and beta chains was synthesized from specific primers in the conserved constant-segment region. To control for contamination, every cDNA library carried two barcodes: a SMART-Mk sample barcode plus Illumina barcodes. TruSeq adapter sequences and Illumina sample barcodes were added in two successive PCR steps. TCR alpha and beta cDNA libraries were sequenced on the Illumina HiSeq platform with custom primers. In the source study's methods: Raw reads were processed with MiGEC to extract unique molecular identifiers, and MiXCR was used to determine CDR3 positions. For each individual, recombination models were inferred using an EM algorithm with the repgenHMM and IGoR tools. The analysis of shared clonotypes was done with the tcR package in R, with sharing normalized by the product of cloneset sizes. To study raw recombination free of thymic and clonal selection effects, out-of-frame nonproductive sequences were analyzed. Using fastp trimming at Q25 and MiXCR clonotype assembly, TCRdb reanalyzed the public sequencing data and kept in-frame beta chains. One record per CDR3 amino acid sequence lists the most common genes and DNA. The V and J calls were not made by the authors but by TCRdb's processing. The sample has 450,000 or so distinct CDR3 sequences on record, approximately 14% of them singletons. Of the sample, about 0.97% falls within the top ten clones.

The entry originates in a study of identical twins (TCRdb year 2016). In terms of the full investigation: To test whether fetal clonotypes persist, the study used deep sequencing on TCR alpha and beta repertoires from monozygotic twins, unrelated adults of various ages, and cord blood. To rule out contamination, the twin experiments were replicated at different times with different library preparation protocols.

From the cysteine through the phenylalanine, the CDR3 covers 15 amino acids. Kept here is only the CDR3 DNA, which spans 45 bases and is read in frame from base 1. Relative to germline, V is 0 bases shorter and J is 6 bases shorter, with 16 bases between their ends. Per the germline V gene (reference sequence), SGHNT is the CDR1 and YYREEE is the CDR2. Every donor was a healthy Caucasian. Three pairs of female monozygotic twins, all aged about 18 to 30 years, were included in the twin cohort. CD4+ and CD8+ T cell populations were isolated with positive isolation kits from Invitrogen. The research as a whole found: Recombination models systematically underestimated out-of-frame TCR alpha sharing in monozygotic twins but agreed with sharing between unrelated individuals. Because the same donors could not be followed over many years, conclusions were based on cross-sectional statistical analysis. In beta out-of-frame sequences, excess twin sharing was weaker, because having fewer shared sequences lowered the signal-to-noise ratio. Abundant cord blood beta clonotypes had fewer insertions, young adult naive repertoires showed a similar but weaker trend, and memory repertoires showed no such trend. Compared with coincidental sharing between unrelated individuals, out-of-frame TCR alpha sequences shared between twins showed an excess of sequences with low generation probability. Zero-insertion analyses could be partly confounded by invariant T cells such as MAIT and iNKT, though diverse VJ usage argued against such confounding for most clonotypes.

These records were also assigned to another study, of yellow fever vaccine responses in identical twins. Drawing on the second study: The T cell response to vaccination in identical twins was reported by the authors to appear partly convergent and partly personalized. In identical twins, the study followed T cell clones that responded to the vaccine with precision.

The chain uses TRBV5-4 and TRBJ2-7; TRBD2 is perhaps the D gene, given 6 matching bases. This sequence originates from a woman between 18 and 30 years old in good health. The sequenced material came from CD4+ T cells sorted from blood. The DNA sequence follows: TGTGCCAGCAGCTTGGCCATGGGGACTCTAGTCGAGCAGTACTTC. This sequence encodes CASSLAMGTLVEQYF.